The rows below give T cell receptor beta chains drawn from one sample of a study of T cell responses to AZD1222 COVID-19 vaccine. Libraries were prepared by immunoSEQ multiplex PCR; TCRdb keeps only in-frame clonotypes and omits some of them. This sample has over 80,000 clones, with roughly 92% found just once. Sequencing was performed on peripheral blood, taken 28 days after the second AZD1222 dose. These receptors were taken from an adult who received the AZD1222 COVID-19 vaccine. CDR3s include the opening cysteine and the closing phenylalanine or tryptophan. A D gene is named only where the DNA matches it firmly. Not all rows give a size; the values are once, few, many and, for expanded clones, a class.

>TRBD1|TRBJ1-4|NA|TRBV19
CASSPGGDEKLFF
TGTGCCAGTAGCCCAGGGGGTGATGAAAAACTGTTTTTT
>NA|TRBJ2-1|NA|TRBV10-3
CAVRDVNEQFF
TGTGCCGTAAGGGACGTCAATGAGCAGTTCTTC
>TRBD1|TRBJ1-2|NA|TRBV5-4
CASSVRTGGVDGYTF
TGTGCCAGCAGCGTACGGACAGGGGGCGTGGATGGCTACACCTTC
>NA|TRBJ1-2|NA|TRBV10-3
CAISEQEAYGYTF
TGTGCCATCAGTGAGCAGGAAGCCTATGGCTACACCTTC
>NA|TRBJ2-2|once|TRBV27
CASSFRNTGELFF
TGTGCCAGCAGTTTCAGAAACACCGGGGAGCTGTTTTTT
>NA|TRBJ2-6|NA|TRBV28
CASSISGANVLTF
TGTGCCAGCAGTATCTCTGGGGCCAACGTCCTGACTTTC
>TRBD2|TRBJ2-1|NA|TRBV7-8
CASSLKRAPEGLAGENEQFF
TGTGCCAGCAGCTTGAAGAGGGCCCCAGAGGGACTAGCGGGAGAGAATGAGCAGTTCTTC
>NA|TRBJ1-4|NA|TRBV10-3
CAISPLGGLEANEKLFF
TGTGCCATCAGTCCCCTGGGGGGGTTAGAGGCTAATGAAAAACTGTTTTTT
>NA|TRBJ2-1|once|TRBV24-1
CATGRNNEQFF
TGTGCCACCGGACGGAACAATGAGCAGTTCTTC
>NA|TRBJ1-4|NA|TRBV5-1
CASSLATGNEKLFF
TGCGCCAGCAGCTTGGCGACGGGTAATGAAAAACTGTTTTTT
>NA|TRBJ2-3|NA|TRBV30
CAWSGGGNTDTQYF
TGTGCCTGGAGCGGTGGCGGGAACACAGATACGCAGTATTTT
>TRBD1|TRBJ1-3|NA|TRBV5-8
CASSSDRGGNTIYF
TGTGCCAGCAGCTCGGACAGGGGAGGAAACACCATATATTTT
>NA|TRBJ1-3|NA|TRBV7-2
CASSLDWGGGNTIYF
TGTGCCAGCAGCTTAGATTGGGGGGGTGGAAACACCATATATTTT
>NA|TRBJ1-4|once|TRBV10-2
CASSESGRGEKLFF
TGCGCCAGCAGTGAGTCGGGCAGGGGCGAAAAACTGTTTTTT
>TRBD2|TRBJ2-1|once|TRBV28
CASSLRTSGSHEQFF
TGTGCCAGCAGTTTACGGACTAGCGGGAGCCACGAGCAGTTCTTC
>NA|TRBJ1-3|NA|TRBV7-9
CASSLGPRGRSGNTIYF
TGTGCCAGCAGCTTAGGCCCTCGGGGACGCTCTGGAAACACCATATATTTT